These 27 T cell receptor beta chains came from one sample sequenced in a study of T-cell memory formation after mild COVID-19. TCRdb ran MiXCR on the 5' RACE reads and lists one entry per CDR3 protein. This table has approximately 99,000 distinct CDR3 sequences, roughly 19% appearing once. Sequencing was done on a sample of PBMCs or a T cell subset sorted from them (not recorded which). These receptors all stem from a man between 18 and 35 years old who had mild COVID-19 (a few samples of this study predate the infection). Cell type and time point are not known.

This clonotype was seen more than once but under ten times. The chain links TRBV5-6 to TRBJ2-3, with 8 bases fitting TRBD1. Germline-derived CDR1 and CDR2 are SGHDT and YYEEEE. There are 15 residues in the CDR3. V dropped 0 bases and J dropped 2; count of bases not matched to a gene: 2. CDR3 nucleotides: TGTGCCAGCAGCTTGGCAGGGGGCGCCACAGATACGCAGTATTTT. Translating gives CASSLAGGATDTQYF.

V and J are TRBV5-1 and TRBJ2-4; 8 nucleotides agree with TRBD1. Trimming cost V 7 bases and J 5 bases; bases outside gene matches: 11. CDR1 is SGHRS, CDR2 YFSETQ, per germline. This CDR3 spans 15 amino acids. Written as DNA, the CDR3 is TGCGCCAGCGGAAGGGGACAGGCGGCCGAAAACATTCAGTACTTC. It specifies CASGRGQAAENIQYF.

This clonotype has a handful of counts. The genes are TRBV6-1 and TRBJ1-1, with 7 bases lining up with TRBD1. With 1 base clipped from V and 5 bases from J, the junction kept 4 bases outside the gene matches. The CDR3 is 14 amino acids. The germline V gene encodes CDR1 MNHNS and CDR2 SASEGT. The DNA for the CDR3 is TGTGCCAGCAGTGAAGTGCCAGGGGGAACTGAAGCTTTCTTT. It yields the protein CASSEVPGGTEAFF.

The V gene is TRBV4-1, the J gene TRBJ1-1; 7 nucleotides match TRBD1. Germline V CDR1 and CDR2: MGHRA, YSYEKL. The CDR3 sequence is 14 residues long. Unmatched junction bases numbered 3, after V lost 5 bases and J lost 0 bases. CDR3 nucleotides: TGCGCCAGCAGCGACAGGGCTCTGAACACTGAAGCTTTCTTT. This codes for CASSDRALNTEAFF.

This clonotype was seen a single time. The chain is built from TRBV9 and TRBJ1-4; 11 nucleotides agree with TRBD1. The length of the CDR3 is 15 residues. V gave up 4 bases and J gave up 5 bases; unmatched junction bases: 4. The V gene's germline CDR1 is SGDLS and CDR2 YYNGEE. CDR3 in amino acids: CASSLRDRGNEKLFF. CDR3 coding DNA: TGTGCCAGCAGCCTCCGGGACAGGGGGAATGAAAAACTGTTTTTT.

This clonotype was seen only a few times. This chain uses TRBV5-6 with TRBJ2-1; 7 bases map to TRBD2. The germline V gene encodes CDR1 SGHDT and CDR2 YYEEEE. The CDR3 sequence is 12 residues long. J was trimmed by 9 bases and V by 5 bases; bases with no gene match: 5. The CDR3 DNA reads as TGTGCCAGCAGTGTCCCGGGGGGTGAGCAGTTCTTC. Protein product: CASSVPGGEQFF.

This chain links TRBV12-3 or TRBV12-4 with TRBJ1-5; tentative D call: TRBD1 (5 bases). The CDR3 sequence is 12 residues long. Trimming removed 4 bases at V and 11 bases at J, with 12 bases between. The CDR3 here is CASSSQGGTQHF. The CDR3 DNA follows: TGTGCCAGCAGTTCCCAGGGAGGGACCCAGCATTTT.

The chain is built from TRBV29-1 and TRBJ2-3, with D possibly TRBD1 on 6 matching bases. The germline V and J ends were trimmed by 8 bases and 4 bases, with 13 bases remaining between them. The germline V gene encodes CDR1 SQVTM and CDR2 ANQGSEA. The CDR3 runs to 12 residues. CDR3 in DNA: TGCAGCCACAGGGTTTACTCAGATACGCAGTATTTT. It codes for CSHRVYSDTQYF.

This clonotype was picked up a small number of times. The rearrangement links TRBV4-3 to TRBJ1-1, with TRBD1 matching over 7 bases. Trimming took 3 bases from V and 3 from J; bases not matched to a gene: 4. Germline CDR1 reads LGHNA; CDR2 reads YSLEER. The CDR3 length is 14 residues. The CDR3 DNA reads as TGCGCCAGCAGCCATCCCGACAGGGACACTGAAGCTTTCTTT. The encoded protein is CASSHPDRDTEAFF.

The J gene is TRBJ2-1, the V gene TRBV20-1; D is undetermined. Looked up from germline, CDR1 is DFQATT and CDR2 is SNEGSKA (reference sequence). Between the trimmed V and J ends, which lost 1 base and 2 bases, there was a span of 9 bases. This CDR3 region has 14 residues. This CDR3 is CSARAFRPYNEQFF. CDR3 in DNA: TGCAGTGCTAGAGCGTTTCGGCCCTACAATGAGCAGTTCTTC.

This clonotype was picked up many times. This chain joins TRBV5-1 and TRBJ2-1; D ambiguous. The CDR3 totals 14 residues. Germline CDR1 SGHRS, CDR2 YFSETQ. V was clipped by 1 base and J by 0 bases, with 5 bases between them. CDR3 nucleotides: TGCGCCAGCAGCTTGCAGAGCTCCTACAATGAGCAGTTCTTC. It yields the protein CASSLQSSYNEQFF.

The chain recombines TRBV9 with TRBJ2-7; D may correspond to TRBD1 or TRBD2 (5 bases each). CDR3 size: 15 residues. Trimming shortened V by 0 bases and J by 6 bases, and 16 bases separated the two germline ends. CDR1 is SGDLS, CDR2 YYNGEE, per germline. The CDR3 loop reads CASSVDQGRGREQYF. CDR3 in DNA: TGTGCCAGCAGCGTAGACCAGGGACGCGGACGCGAGCAGTACTTC.

The chain has TRBV20-1 and TRBJ2-3; 9 bases match TRBD2. CDR1 is DFQATT, CDR2 SNEGSKA, per germline (reference sequence). The CDR3 has 15 residues. V trimming: 0 bases; J trimming: 1 base; junction bases outside the gene matches: 2. The CDR3 bases are TGCAGTGCTAGAGAGGCTAGCGGGGGCACAGATACGCAGTATTTT. This gives the protein CSAREASGGTDTQYF.

The chain uses TRBV2 and TRBJ1-5; D gene ambiguous. The germline CDR1 and CDR2 sequences are SNHLY and FYNNEI. The CDR3 extends over 13 amino acids. The V end lost 4 bases, the J end lost 3 bases, and 7 bases lay between the germline ends. The CDR3 nucleotides are TGTGCCAGCAGTGGAACGAACAATCAGCCCCAGCATTTT. Its protein product is CASSGTNNQPQHF.

The chain joins TRBV24-1 to TRBJ2-6; 7 bases align to TRBD1. Germline CDR1 is KGHDR and CDR2 is SFDVKD. J lost 0 bases, V lost 11 bases, and 9 bases had no gene match. The CDR3 totals 16 residues. The CDR3 DNA follows: TGTGCCATCCGGACAGGAAATCACTCTGGGGCCAACGTCCTGACTTTC. Its protein is CAIRTGNHSGANVLTF.

This clonotype was found a few times. The gene calls are TRBV29-1 and TRBJ2-4; a weak D match, TRBD1 (5 bases). The CDR3 contains 14 residues. Deletions cut 4 bases from V and 0 bases from J, with 10 bases between. Germline CDR1 reads SQVTM; CDR2 reads ANQGSEA. In nucleotides, the CDR3 is TGCAGCGTTGGTACAGGAATAGCCAAAAACATTCAGTACTTC. This gives the protein CSVGTGIAKNIQYF.

This clonotype was recorded a few times. The chain is built from TRBV11-1 and TRBJ2-1; no firm D call. Trimming took 5 bases from V and 0 from J, leaving 8 bases between them. From germline, CDR1 is SGHAT and CDR2 FQDESV (reference sequence). The CDR3 totals 14 residues. CDR3 in amino acids: CASSPWSSYNEQFF. The CDR3 nucleotides are TGTGCCAGCAGCCCCTGGAGCTCCTACAATGAGCAGTTCTTC.

This chain joins TRBV6-2 or TRBV6-3 and TRBJ2-3, with D possibly being TRBD1 (6 bases). Germline values: CDR1 MNHEY, CDR2 SVGEGT. Trimming took 3 bases from V and 4 from J, leaving 14 bases between them. CDR3 length: 15 residues. The CDR3 loop reads CASSYPTGRSDTQYF. DNA of the CDR3: TGTGCCAGCAGTTATCCGACAGGAAGGTCAGATACGCAGTATTTT.

The chain is built from TRBV6-7 and TRBJ2-1; 11 positions match TRBD1. TRBV6-7 is an open reading frame, and its role is uncertain. The V and J ends lost 2 bases and 5 bases, in that order; junction bases with no gene match: 5. The length of the CDR3 is 16 residues. The CDR3 coding sequence is TGTGCCAGCAGTTACCTTAGGACAGGGGGCAACAATGAGCAGTTCTTC. This translates into CASSYLRTGGNNEQFF.

This clonotype has a handful of counts. The chain uses TRBV20-1 and TRBJ1-4; D is uncertain. Trimming shortened V by 5 bases and J by 10 bases, and 20 bases separated the two germline ends. Germline values: CDR1 DFQATT, CDR2 SNEGSKA (reference sequence). The CDR3 covers 14 residues. The DNA of the CDR3 is TGCAGTGCTGGTGGAGGTGGGCCTGCGGGAAAACTGTTTTTT. Protein product: CSAGGGGPAGKLFF.

This rearrangement joins TRBV5-1 to TRBJ1-2, with D unresolved. The ends were cut back, 3 bases at V and 2 bases at J, with 5 bases in the middle. CDR3 size: 12 residues. Looked up from germline, CDR1 is SGHRS and CDR2 is YFSETQ. CDR3 in DNA: TGCGCCAGCAGCTCACGAAACTATGGCTACACCTTC. This codes for CASSSRNYGYTF.

The J gene is TRBJ2-2, the V gene TRBV4-1; D possibly matches TRBD1 or TRBD2 (5 bases each). From germline, CDR1 is MGHRA and CDR2 YSYEKL. With 6 bases removed from V and 7 bases from J, the gap between germline ends came to 9 bases. The CDR3 sequence is 12 residues long. The CDR3 DNA reads TGCGCCAGCAGGAGAGGGGACGGGGAGCTGTTTTTT. It translates to CASRRGDGELFF.

The sample holds a few counts of this clonotype. The chain uses TRBV5-1 and TRBJ2-2, with D tentatively TRBD1 or TRBD2 (5 bases each). CDR3 length equals 15 residues. Trimming shortened V by 1 base and J by 2 bases, and 9 bases separated the two germline ends. Germline assignment: CDR1 SGHRS and CDR2 YFSETQ. CDR3 region: CASSLRRDNTGELFF. DNA of the CDR3: TGCGCCAGCAGCTTGCGCAGGGACAACACCGGGGAGCTGTTTTTT.

The chain joins TRBV7-3 to TRBJ2-6, with D possibly TRBD1 on 6 matching bases. Trimming removed 5 bases from V and 2 bases from J, with 13 bases in between. This CDR3 contains 16 residues. Germline values: CDR1 SGHTA, CDR2 FQGTGA. CDR3 nucleotides: TGTGCCAGCAGCGTCGCTGGGGGCCCTGGGGCCAACGTCCTGACTTTC. Its protein product is CASSVAGGPGANVLTF.

This chain uses TRBV27 with TRBJ2-7; D possibly corresponds to TRBD2 (6 bases). This CDR3 is 14 amino acids long. Trimming pared 4 bases from V and 7 bases from J, leaving 17 bases between. Germline lookup yields CDR1 MNHEY and CDR2 SMNVEV (reference sequence). The DNA of the CDR3 is TGTGCCAGCAGTTCCCGGACTACCCTCGTGGAGCAGTACTTC. Translation: CASSSRTTLVEQYF.

This clonotype was found a few times. The chain links TRBV11-2 to TRBJ2-5, with 9 bases lining up with TRBD2. With V trimmed by 10 bases and J by 5 bases, 11 bases remained unmatched. Germline CDR1 SGHAT, CDR2 FQNNGV. There are 14 residues in the CDR3. CDR3 loop: CATGFGGGGETQYF. CDR3 DNA sequence: TGTGCCACCGGATTTGGCGGGGGGGGTGAGACCCAGTACTTC.

This clonotype was found a few times. DNA of the CDR3: TGCAGTGCTAGAGGGGGCCATCCGGTCCTAAACACTGAAGCTTTCTTT. Translating it yields CSARGGHPVLNTEAFF. The chain uses TRBV20-1 and TRBJ1-1; possibly TRBD1 for D (5 bases). Germline CDR1 DFQATT, CDR2 SNEGSKA (reference sequence). V lost 1 base and J lost 2, with 17 bases in between. The CDR3 runs to 16 residues.